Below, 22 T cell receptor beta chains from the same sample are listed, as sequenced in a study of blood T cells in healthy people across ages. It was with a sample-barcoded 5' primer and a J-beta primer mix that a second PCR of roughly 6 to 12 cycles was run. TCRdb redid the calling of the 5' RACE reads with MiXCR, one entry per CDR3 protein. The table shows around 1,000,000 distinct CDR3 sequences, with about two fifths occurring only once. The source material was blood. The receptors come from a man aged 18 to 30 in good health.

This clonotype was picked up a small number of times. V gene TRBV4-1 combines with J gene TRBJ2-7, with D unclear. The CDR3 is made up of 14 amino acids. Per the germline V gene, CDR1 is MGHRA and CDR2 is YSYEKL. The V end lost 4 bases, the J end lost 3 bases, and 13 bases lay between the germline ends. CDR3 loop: CASSPTTDGYEQYF. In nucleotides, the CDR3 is TGCGCCAGCAGCCCGACCACGGACGGCTACGAGCAGTACTTC.

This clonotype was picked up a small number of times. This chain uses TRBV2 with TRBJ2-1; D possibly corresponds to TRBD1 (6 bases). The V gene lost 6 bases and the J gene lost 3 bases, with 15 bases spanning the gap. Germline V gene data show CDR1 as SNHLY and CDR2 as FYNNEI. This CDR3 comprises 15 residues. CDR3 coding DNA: TGTGCCAGCAGCCCACTGGACAGTCTCTACAATGAGCAGTTCTTC. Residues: CASSPLDSLYNEQFF.

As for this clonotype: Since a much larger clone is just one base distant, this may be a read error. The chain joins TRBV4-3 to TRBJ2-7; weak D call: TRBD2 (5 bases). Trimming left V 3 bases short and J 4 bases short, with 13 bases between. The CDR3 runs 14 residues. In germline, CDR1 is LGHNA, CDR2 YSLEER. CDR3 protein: CASSHDLGAYEQYF. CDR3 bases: TGCGCCAGCAGCCATGATCTGGGAGCGTACGAGCAGTACTTC.

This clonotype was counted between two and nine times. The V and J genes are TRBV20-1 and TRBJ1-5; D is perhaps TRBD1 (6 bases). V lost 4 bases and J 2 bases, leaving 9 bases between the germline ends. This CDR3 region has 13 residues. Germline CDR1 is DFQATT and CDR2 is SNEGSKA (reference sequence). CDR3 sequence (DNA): TGCAGTGCTACCAGGGGAGGCAATCAGCCCCAGCATTTT. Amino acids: CSATRGGNQPQHF.

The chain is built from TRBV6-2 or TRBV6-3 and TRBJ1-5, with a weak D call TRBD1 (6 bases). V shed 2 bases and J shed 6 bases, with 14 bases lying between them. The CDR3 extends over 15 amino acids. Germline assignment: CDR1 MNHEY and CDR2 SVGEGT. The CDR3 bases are TGTGCCAGCAGTTACCCGGGGGACATCTTTCAGCCCCAGCATTTT. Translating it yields CASSYPGDIFQPQHF.

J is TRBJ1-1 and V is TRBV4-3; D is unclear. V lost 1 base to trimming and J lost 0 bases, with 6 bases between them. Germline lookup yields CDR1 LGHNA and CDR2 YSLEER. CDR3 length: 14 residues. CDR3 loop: CASSQVLLNTEAFF. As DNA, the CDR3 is TGCGCCAGCAGCCAAGTCTTGCTGAACACTGAAGCTTTCTTT.

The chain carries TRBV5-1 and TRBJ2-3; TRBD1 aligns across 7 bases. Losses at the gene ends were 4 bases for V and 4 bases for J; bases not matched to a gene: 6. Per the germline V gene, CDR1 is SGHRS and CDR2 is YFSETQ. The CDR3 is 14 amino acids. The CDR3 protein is CASSIGQAADTQYF. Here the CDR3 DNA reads TGCGCCAGCAGCATTGGACAGGCGGCAGATACGCAGTATTTT.

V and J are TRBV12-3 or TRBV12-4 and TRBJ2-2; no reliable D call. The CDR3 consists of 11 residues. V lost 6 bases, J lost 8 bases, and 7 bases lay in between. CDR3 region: CASSPQGELFF. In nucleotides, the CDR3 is TGTGCCAGCAGCCCTCAAGGGGAGCTGTTTTTT.

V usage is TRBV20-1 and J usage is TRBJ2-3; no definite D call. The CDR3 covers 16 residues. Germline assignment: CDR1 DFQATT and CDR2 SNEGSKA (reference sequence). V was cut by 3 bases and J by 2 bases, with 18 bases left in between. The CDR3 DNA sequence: TGCAGTGCTAGTGCCGGCTTACTACCGAACACAGATACGCAGTATTTT. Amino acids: CSASAGLLPNTDTQYF.

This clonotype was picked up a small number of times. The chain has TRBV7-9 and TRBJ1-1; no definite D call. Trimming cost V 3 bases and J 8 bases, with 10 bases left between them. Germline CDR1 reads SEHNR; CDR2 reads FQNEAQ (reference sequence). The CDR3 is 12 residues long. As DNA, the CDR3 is TGTGCCAGCAGCTTGTCGGCAACAGAAGCTTTCTTT. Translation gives CASSLSATEAFF.

CDR3 amino acids: CASSPPGQGRIGNTIYF. CDR3 bases: TGTGCCAGCAGTCCACCGGGACAGGGAAGAATAGGAAACACCATATATTTT. This chain joins TRBV28 and TRBJ1-3; 9 bases align to TRBD1. V lost 5 bases, J lost 4 bases, and 12 bases stayed unmatched. Per germline, CDR1 MDHEN and CDR2 SYDVKM. The CDR3 length is 17 residues.

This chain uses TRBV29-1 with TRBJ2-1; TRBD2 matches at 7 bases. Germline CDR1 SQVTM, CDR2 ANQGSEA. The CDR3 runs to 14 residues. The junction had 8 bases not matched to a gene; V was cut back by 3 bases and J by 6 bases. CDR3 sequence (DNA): TGCAGCGTTGAGGGGCTTCGGACTAGCAATGAGCAGTTCTTC. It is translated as CSVEGLRTSNEQFF.

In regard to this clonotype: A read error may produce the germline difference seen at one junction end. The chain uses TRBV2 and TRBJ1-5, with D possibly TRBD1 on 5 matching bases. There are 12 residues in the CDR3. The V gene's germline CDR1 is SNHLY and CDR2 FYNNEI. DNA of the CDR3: TGTGCCAGTCACCAGGGCAATCAGCCCCAGAATTTT. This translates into CASHQGNQPQNF.

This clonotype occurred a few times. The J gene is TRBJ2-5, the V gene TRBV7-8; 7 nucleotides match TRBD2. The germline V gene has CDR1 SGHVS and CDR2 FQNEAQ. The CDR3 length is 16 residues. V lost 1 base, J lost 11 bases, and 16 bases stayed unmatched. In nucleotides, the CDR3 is TGTGCCAGCAGCTTAGTCGGGGGGACCATGGCCAATGAGCAGTACTTC. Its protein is CASSLVGGTMANEQYF.

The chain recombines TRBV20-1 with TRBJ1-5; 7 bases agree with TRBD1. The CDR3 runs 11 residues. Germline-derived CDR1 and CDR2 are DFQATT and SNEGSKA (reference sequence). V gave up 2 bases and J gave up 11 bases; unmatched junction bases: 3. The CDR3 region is CSARPQGAQHF. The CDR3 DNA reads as TGCAGTGCTAGACCGCAGGGGGCCCAGCATTTT.

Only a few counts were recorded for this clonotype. The CDR3 DNA is TGTGCCAGCAGCTCCGTAAGGGGGCGCACAGATACGCAGTATTTT. It specifies CASSSVRGRTDTQYF. The V and J genes are TRBV7-2 and TRBJ2-3; 7 bases align to TRBD1. V shed 4 bases, J shed 1 base, and the junction held 5 bases outside the gene matches. Looked up from germline, CDR1 is SGHTA and CDR2 is FQGNSA. The CDR3 length is 15 residues.

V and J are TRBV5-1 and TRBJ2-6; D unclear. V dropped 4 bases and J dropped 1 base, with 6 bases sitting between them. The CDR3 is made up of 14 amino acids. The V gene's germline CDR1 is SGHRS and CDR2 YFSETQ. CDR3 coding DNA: TGCGCCAGCAGCAGGTATTCTGGGGCCAACGTCCTGACTTTC. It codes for CASSRYSGANVLTF.

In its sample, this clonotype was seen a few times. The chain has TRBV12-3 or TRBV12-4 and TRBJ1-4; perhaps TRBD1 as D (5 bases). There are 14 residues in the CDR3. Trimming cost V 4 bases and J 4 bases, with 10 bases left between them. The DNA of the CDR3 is TGTGCCAGCAGTTGGGGACGGTTTAATGAAAAACTGTTTTTT. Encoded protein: CASSWGRFNEKLFF.

The CDR3 DNA sequence: TGTGCCAGCAGCTTAAAGGGACAGCGCGGGGAGCTGTTTTTT. It yields the protein CASSLKGQRGELFF. The chain combines TRBV13 with TRBJ2-2; TRBD1 agrees at 7 bases. Germline-derived CDR1 and CDR2 are PRHDT and FYEKMQ (reference sequence). The length of the CDR3 is 14 residues. J was trimmed by 7 bases and V by 2 bases; bases with no gene match: 4.

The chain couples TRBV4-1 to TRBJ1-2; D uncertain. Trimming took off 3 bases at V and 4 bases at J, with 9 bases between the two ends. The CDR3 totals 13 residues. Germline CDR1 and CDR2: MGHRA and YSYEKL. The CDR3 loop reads CASSHWASYGYTF. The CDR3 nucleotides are TGCGCCAGCAGCCATTGGGCTAGCTATGGCTACACCTTC.

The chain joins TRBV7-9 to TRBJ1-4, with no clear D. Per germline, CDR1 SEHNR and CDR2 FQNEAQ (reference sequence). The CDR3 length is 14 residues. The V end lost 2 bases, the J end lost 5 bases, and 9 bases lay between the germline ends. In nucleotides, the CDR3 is TGTGCCAGCAGCTTAAAGGGTGGGAATGAAAAACTGTTTTTT. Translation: CASSLKGGNEKLFF.

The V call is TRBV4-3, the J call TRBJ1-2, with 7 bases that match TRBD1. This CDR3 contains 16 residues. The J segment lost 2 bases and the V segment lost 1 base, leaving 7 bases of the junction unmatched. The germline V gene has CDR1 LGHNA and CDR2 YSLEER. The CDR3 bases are TGCGCCAGCAGCCAAGGACGACAGGGAGCGAACTATGGCTACACCTTC. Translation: CASSQGRQGANYGYTF.